This is a list of T cell receptor beta chains from one sample in a study of blood T cell repertoires in COVID-19. Sequenced by immunoSEQ multiplex PCR; TCRdb stores in-frame clones only, minus some. The top ten hold 1% of the sample, which has approximately 300,000 clones, around 86% seen once. The specimen was peripheral blood. These receptors all come from a man between 50 and 59 years old with active or convalescent COVID-19. Both conserved end residues are part of each CDR3. Each record gives: D gene, J gene, clone size, V gene, CDR3 protein, CDR3 DNA. The D gene is left open where the match is weak. Not all rows give a size; the values are once, few, many and, for expanded clones, a class.

TRBD1 | TRBJ1-1 | . | TRBV28 | CASSLYPGTGGANKAFF | TGTGCCAGCAGTTTATACCCCGGGACAGGGGGCGCGAATAAAGCTTTCTTT
. | TRBJ2-1 | . | TRBV6-6 | CASTLGGSYNEQFF | TGTGCCAGCACACTAGGGGGCTCCTACAATGAGCAGTTCTTC
TRBD1 | TRBJ1-1 | . | TRBV18 | CASSPLGQANTEAFF | TGTGCCAGCTCGCCTCTCGGACAGGCGAACACTGAAGCTTTCTTT
. | TRBJ1-2 | . | TRBV19 | CASRETPANYGYTF | TGTGCCAGTAGAGAGACACCCGCTAACTATGGCTACACCTTC
. | TRBJ1-6 | . | TRBV9 | CASSLSSYNSPLHF | TGTGCCAGCAGCCTGAGCTCCTATAATTCACCCCTCCACTTT
TRBD2 | TRBJ2-5 | few | TRBV6-2/TRBV6-3 | CASSYRYSGGETQYF | TGTGCCAGCAGTTACCGATACTCCGGGGGGGAGACCCAGTACTTC
TRBD1 | TRBJ1-2 | . | TRBV7-9 | CASSFQGGRVNYGYTF | TGTGCCAGCAGCTTCCAGGGGGGACGCGTCAACTATGGCTACACCTTC
. | TRBJ1-4 | . | TRBV9 | CASSVKPRTSNEKLFF | TGTGCCAGCAGCGTAAAACCGAGGACTTCGAATGAAAAACTGTTTTTT
. | TRBJ1-1 | . | TRBV7-2 | CASSLDSMNTEAFF | TGTGCCAGCAGCTTAGACAGTATGAACACTGAAGCTTTCTTT
TRBD1 | TRBJ2-5 | . | TRBV7-8 | CASSLGQQETQYF | TGTGCCAGCAGCTTGGGACAGCAAGAGACCCAGTACTTC
. | TRBJ1-2 | . | TRBV18 | CASSSTDIYGYTF | TGTGCCAGCTCATCGACAGATATTTATGGCTACACCTTC
TRBD2 | TRBJ2-3 | . | TRBV5-4 | CASSSKAGGSTDTQYF | TGTGCCAGCAGCTCCAAAGCGGGGGGGAGCACAGATACGCAGTATTTT
TRBD1 | TRBJ2-1 | . | TRBV20-1 | CSARKGQEQLF | TGCAGTGCTAGAAAAGGACAGGAGCAGCTCTTC
TRBD1 | TRBJ2-7 | . | TRBV2 | CASRKGVGQGDYEQYF | TGTGCCAGCAGGAAGGGAGTGGGGCAGGGGGACTACGAGCAGTACTTC